This is a list of T cell receptor beta chains from one sample in a study of blood T cell repertoires in COVID-19. Profiling relied on immunoSEQ multiplex PCR, and the TCRdb table lists in-frame clones only, not all of them. The table records approximately 220,000 clones, about four fifths of them present only once. Sequences were obtained from PBMCs or T cells enriched from blood (not recorded which). Source of these receptors: a woman aged 45-59 years who had been exposed to COVID-19. The CDR3 runs from the conserved cysteine through the conserved F or W. The D gene is left open where the match is weak. Clone size is stated in some rows and not others, as once, few, many or a class when expanded.

j_call	clone_size	d_call	v_call	cdr3_nt	cdr3_aa
TRBJ2-2	NA	TRBD2	TRBV28	TGTGCCAGCAGTGCCGCTAGCGGGGGGCCGACCGGGGAGCTGTTTTTT	CASSAASGGPTGELFF
TRBJ2-5	once	NA	TRBV29-1	TGCAGCGCTCGGTGGGAGACCCAGTACTTC	CSARWETQYF
TRBJ1-1	NA	NA	TRBV2	TGTGCCAGCAATAGCAGGGTAGGCACTGAAGCTTTCTTT	CASNSRVGTEAFF
TRBJ2-1	NA	TRBD2	TRBV4-2	TGTGCCAGCAGCCTTGAGCGGGGGGCCTACAATGAGCAGTTCTTC	CASSLERGAYNEQFF
TRBJ1-1	NA	TRBD1	TRBV14	TGTGCCAGCAGCCCGGGGGGGACAGGGGCTTTCTTT	CASSPGGTGAFF
TRBJ1-2	NA	TRBD1	TRBV30	TGTGCCTGGAGACCCGACAGGGACTATGGCTACACCTTC	CAWRPDRDYGYTF
TRBJ1-3	NA	TRBD1	TRBV7-2	TGTGCCAGCAGTTTCGGGACAGGGGGCGCGACTGGAAACACCATATATTTT	CASSFGTGGATGNTIYF
TRBJ2-5	few	TRBD1	TRBV18	TGTGCCAGCTCGCCGACAGGGAATAAGGAGACCCAGTACTTC	CASSPTGNKETQYF
TRBJ2-1	few	NA	TRBV7-2	TGTGCCAGCAGCTTAGTAGGCGGGATCTACAATGAGCAGTTCTTC	CASSLVGGIYNEQFF
TRBJ1-5	once	TRBD1	TRBV6-1	TGTGCCAGCAGTGAGAACAGGGGTAGCAATCAGCCCCAGCATTTT	CASSENRGSNQPQHF
TRBJ2-3	NA	TRBD2	TRBV19	TGTGCCAGTAGTGGGACTACCTTTGGCACAGATACGCAGTATTTT	CASSGTTFGTDTQYF
TRBJ2-2	few	TRBD1	TRBV9	TGTGCCAGCAGCGGGACAGGGAACACCGGGGAGCTGTTTTTT	CASSGTGNTGELFF
TRBJ1-3	once	TRBD1	TRBV6-6	TGTGCCAGCAGATCTCCCGGGACAGCTTTTGGAAACACCATATATTTT	CASRSPGTAFGNTIYF
TRBJ2-1	NA	NA	TRBV10-2	TGCGCCAGCACCCAAGCGCCCAATGAGCAGTTCTTC	CASTQAPNEQFF
TRBJ2-3	NA	NA	TRBV7-8	TGTGCCAGCAGCACGGCAGGCGATACGCAGTATTTT	CASSTAGDTQYF
TRBJ1-1	NA	TRBD1	TRBV27	TGTGCCACCGCGACAGGGATGGGTAGGGCTTTCTTT	CATATGMGRAFF
TRBJ2-1	once	NA	TRBV5-6	TGTGCCAGCAGTCTCGGGGAAGCCCGACTCCGCAATGAGCAGTTCTTC	CASSLGEARLRNEQFF
TRBJ2-4	NA	TRBD1	TRBV29-1	TGCAGCGCTACAGGGGAAAGGGACATTCAGTACTTC	CSATGERDIQYF
TRBJ2-7	NA	TRBD2	TRBV5-4	TGTGCCACGCGGGGGGGCACCTCCTACGAGCAGTACTTC	CATRGGTSYEQYF
TRBJ2-3	once	NA	TRBV25-1	TGTGCCAGCAGTGATCCCCGACAGGTGCCCACAGATACGCAGTATTTT	CASSDPRQVPTDTQYF
TRBJ1-1	NA	NA	TRBV5-4	TGTGCCAGCAGCCTGATGGGCTTAGGCATGAACACTGAAGCTTTCTTT	CASSLMGLGMNTEAFF
TRBJ2-7	NA	TRBD1	TRBV11-2	TGTGCCAGCAGCCGTACCTTGGACAGGGCCTACGAGCAGTACTTC	CASSRTLDRAYEQYF
TRBJ1-1	few	NA	TRBV19	TGTGCCAGTGTGAAACAGGGTGGTGACACTGAAGCTTTCTTT	CASVKQGGDTEAFF
TRBJ2-3	NA	NA	TRBV11-1	TGTGCCAGCAGCTCCTTTGGGACGGGAGTACGTGATACGCAGTATTTT	CASSSFGTGVRDTQYF